This T cell receptor beta chain came from a study of early stage breast cancer tumors. V lost 1 base, J lost 2 bases, and 2 bases stayed unmatched. The CDR3 sequence is 15 residues long. In germline, CDR1 is SGHVS, CDR2 FNYEAQ. The sample holds a few counts of this clone. Measured with immunoSEQ multiplex PCR; TCRdb has only the in-frame clones, and not every one. The table has 4,500 to 6,500 clones, around 68% seen once. The chain is built from TRBV7-6 and TRBJ2-3; 8 positions match TRBD2. The receptor was isolated from a person aged 60 to 70 with breast cancer. Sample: breast tumor tissue. CDR3 protein: CASSLGAGDTDTQYF. For the CDR3, the DNA is TGTGCCAGCAGCTTAGGAGCGGGGGACACAGATACGCAGTATTTT.